This T cell receptor beta chain was documented in a study of T cell responses to AZD1222 COVID-19 vaccine. Notes on the study in general: Females outnumbered males among donors, who were mostly white British; clonal diversity was possibly underestimated. The breadth and depth of Spike-specific TCRs increased once two AZD1222 doses had been given. The repertoires were collected only after the peak T cell response.

The protocol was immunoSEQ multiplex PCR, while the TCRdb copy is restricted to in-frame clones and leaves out a portion. Found here are approximately 80,000 clones, more than 85% of them singletons; the top ten hold around 28%. About this clone itself: The antigen is not known.

Pooling covered second doses at about 4 or about 12 weeks. This specimen consisted of peripheral blood, obtained 28 days after the second AZD1222 dose. The source is an adult who received the AZD1222 COVID-19 vaccine.

The CDR3 loop reads CASRGQGADYGYTF. CDR3 coding DNA: TGTGCCAGCCGAGGACAGGGGGCGGACTATGGCTACACCTTC. The genes are TRBV6-5 and TRBJ1-2; TRBD1 aligns across 11 bases. V lost 8 bases, J lost 3 bases, and 5 bases stayed unmatched. Germline loops: CDR1 MNHEY, CDR2 SVGAGI. This CDR3 region has 14 residues.